The 3 T cell receptor beta chains below all came from one sample that was sequenced in a study of T cells in women clearing cervical HPV infection. Using immunoSEQ multiplex PCR, the repertoire was profiled, and TCRdb retains in-frame clones only, with some absent. Its table records some 40,000 clones. Input material: blood buffy coat. All receptors come from a woman aged 18-70 years with a cervical HPV16 infection that either progressed to CIN3+ or cleared (not recorded which).

In the case of this clone: The sequenced fragment ends 3 residues before the CDR3 boundary, so the rest is inferred from the germline J gene. V gene TRBV13 combines with J gene TRBJ2-1; perhaps TRBD1 as D (6 bases). The CDR3 runs to 13 residues. CDR1 is PRHDT and CDR2 is FYEKMQ in the germline V gene (reference sequence). The V end was cut by 0 bases, the J end by 7 bases, with 7 bases between. The CDR3 is CASSLGRGNEQFF. CDR3 bases read: TGTGCCAGCAGCTTAGGCAGGGGAAATGAG. Using reference TRBV13 and TRBJ2-1 for the parts outside the CDR3, the full variable domain is AAGVIQSPRHLIKEKRETATLKCYPIPRHDTVYWYQQGPGQDPQFLISFYEKMQSDKGSIPDRFSAQQFSDYHSELNMSSLELGDSALYFCASSLGRGNEQFFGPGTRLTVL.

In regard to this clone: The observed sequence ends 3 residues before the CDR3 terminus, with the missing tail filled in from the germline J gene. The chain is built from TRBV7-2 and TRBJ1-1; 7 nucleotides agree with TRBD1. The CDR3 runs 13 residues. Germline V lookup: CDR1 SGHTA, CDR2 FQGNSA. V lost 5 bases, J lost 6 bases, and 6 bases stayed unmatched. The sequenced part of the CDR3 DNA is TGTGCCAGCAGCCGTGACAGGGACGCTGAA. Translating it yields CASSRDRDAE. The complete CDR3 reads CASSRDRDAEAFF.

Regarding this clone: The CDR3 end falls 3 residues outside the read, so it is completed with the germline J gene. J is TRBJ1-2 and V is TRBV7-2, with D possibly being TRBD1 (6 bases). Trimming pared 4 bases from V and 4 bases from J, leaving 16 bases between. Germline CDR1 reads SGHTA; CDR2 reads FQGNSA. The CDR3 runs 15 residues. CDR3 DNA, as far as it was read: TGTGCCAGCAGCTCCAGGGGACAAACGGTCTATGGC. This encodes CASSSRGQTVYG. The whole CDR3 protein reads CASSSRGQTVYGYTF.